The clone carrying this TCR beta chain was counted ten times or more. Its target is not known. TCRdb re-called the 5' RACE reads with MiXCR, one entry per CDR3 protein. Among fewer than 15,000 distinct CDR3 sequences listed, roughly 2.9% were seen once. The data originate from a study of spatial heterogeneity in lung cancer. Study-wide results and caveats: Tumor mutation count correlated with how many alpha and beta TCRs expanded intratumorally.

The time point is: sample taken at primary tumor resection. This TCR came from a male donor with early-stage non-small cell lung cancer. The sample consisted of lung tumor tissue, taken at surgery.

CDR3 nucleotides: TGTGCCATCAGGGACAGGGGGCTGCAAGAGACCCAGTACTTC. It codes for CAIRDRGLQETQYF. The chain is built from TRBV10-3 and TRBJ2-5; the match to TRBD1 covers 11 bases. CDR3 length: 14 residues. CDR1 is ENHRY and CDR2 is SYGVKD in the germline V gene. The trim removed 6 bases at V and 2 bases at J, leaving 2 bases unmatched.